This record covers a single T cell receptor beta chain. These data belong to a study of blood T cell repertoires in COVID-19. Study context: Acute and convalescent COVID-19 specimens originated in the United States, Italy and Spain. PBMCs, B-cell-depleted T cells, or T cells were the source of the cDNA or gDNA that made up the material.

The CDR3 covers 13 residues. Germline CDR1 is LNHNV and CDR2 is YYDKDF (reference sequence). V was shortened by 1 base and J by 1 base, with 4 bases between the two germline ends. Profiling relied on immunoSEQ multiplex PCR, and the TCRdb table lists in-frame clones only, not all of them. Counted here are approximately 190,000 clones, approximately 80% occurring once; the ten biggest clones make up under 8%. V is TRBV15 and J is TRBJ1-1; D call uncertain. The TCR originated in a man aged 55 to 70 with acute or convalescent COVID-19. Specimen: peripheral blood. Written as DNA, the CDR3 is TGTGCCACCAGCAGAGTCAAGAACACTGAAGCTTTCTTT. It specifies CATSRVKNTEAFF.